This entry lists 28 T cell receptor beta chains sequenced from one sample in a study of blood T cell repertoires in COVID-19. Clones were read by immunoSEQ multiplex PCR, and TCRdb kept only the in-frame ones, dropping some. Here the sample spans a few hundred thousand clones, 85% to 90% being singletons. Sequencing was performed on PBMCs or T cells enriched from blood (not recorded which). These receptor sequences come from a young man who had recovered from COVID-19.

Only one count was recorded for this clone. The chain joins TRBV3-1 (or the pseudogene TRBV3-2) to TRBJ2-3, with D hard to call. With 1 base removed from V and 8 bases from J, the gap between germline ends came to 10 bases. Germline CDR1 LGHDT, CDR2 YNNKEL (reference sequence). The CDR3 has 13 residues. DNA for the CDR3: TGTGCCAGCAGCCAAGGAGGCAGTACTACGCAGTATTTT. Translating it yields CASSQGGSTTQYF.

The chain carries TRBV30 and TRBJ2-1; perhaps TRBD1 as D (6 bases). Germline CDR1 reads GTSNPN; CDR2 reads SVGIG (reference sequence). V was cut by 3 bases and J by 8 bases, with 14 bases left in between. The length of the CDR3 is 13 residues. CDR3 bases: TGTGCCTGGAGCCTGGACAGCCGGGATGAGCAGTTCTTC. As protein: CAWSLDSRDEQFF.

V is TRBV28 and J is TRBJ2-7; possibly TRBD1 for D (6 bases). Germline V lookup: CDR1 MDHEN, CDR2 SYDVKM. The V end was cut by 6 bases, the J end by 4 bases, with 16 bases between. The CDR3 runs to 14 residues. CDR3 loop: CASRQKARGYEQYF. CDR3 sequence (DNA): TGTGCCAGCAGACAAAAGGCCAGGGGTTACGAGCAGTACTTC.

The J gene is TRBJ1-2, the V gene TRBV11-2, with unresolved D. Germline V gene sequence: CDR1 SGHAT, CDR2 FQNNGV. This CDR3 is 14 amino acids long. Trimming took 3 bases from V and 0 from J, leaving 8 bases between them. The CDR3 region has the DNA TGTGCCAGCAGCTTCCCGGGGACTAACTATGGCTACACCTTC. Translation gives CASSFPGTNYGYTF.

The chain combines TRBV24-1 with TRBJ2-7; perhaps TRBD1 as D (5 bases). The V end was cut by 3 bases, the J end by 2 bases, with 10 bases between. Germline CDR1 and CDR2: KGHDR and SFDVKD. CDR3 length equals 14 residues. CDR3 sequence: CATSDPGQPYEQYF. CDR3 coding DNA: TGTGCCACCAGTGATCCTGGACAACCCTACGAGCAGTACTTC.

The chain is built from TRBV7-8 and TRBJ2-1, with D possibly TRBD2 on 6 matching bases. The CDR3 is 15 residues long. V gave up 2 bases and J gave up 8 bases, with 16 bases separating them. Germline CDR1 reads SGHVS; CDR2 reads FQNEAQ. CDR3 bases: TGTGCCAGCAGCTTAAGGCCGGGGGAGCCACATGAGCAGTTCTTC. Protein sequence: CASSLRPGEPHEQFF.

Only a few counts were recorded for this clone. V is TRBV28 and J is TRBJ1-2, with unresolved D. This CDR3 is built from 15 residues. Germline V gene lookup returns CDR1 MDHEN and CDR2 SYDVKM. Trimming took off 3 bases at V and 4 bases at J, with 15 bases between the two ends. DNA for the CDR3: TGTGCCAGCAGTTTGTACAAACAAGTAGCCTATGGCTACACCTTC. Its translation: CASSLYKQVAYGYTF.

This chain links TRBV7-2 with TRBJ2-2; 14 bases fit TRBD2. CDR1 SGHTA and CDR2 FQGNSA come from the germline V gene. V lost 6 bases and J lost 7; bases outside the gene matches: 7. This CDR3 region has 16 residues. Written as DNA, the CDR3 is TGTGCCAGCAGGAGGGGACTAGCGGGAGTTAGCGGGGAGCTGTTTTTT. Protein: CASRRGLAGVSGELFF.

The CDR3 is CASSYPGGHHNEQFF. In DNA, the CDR3 is TGTGCCAGCAGTTACCCGGGAGGGCACCACAATGAGCAGTTCTTC. This chain joins TRBV6-5 and TRBJ2-1, with 8 bases lining up with TRBD2. Losses at the gene ends were 2 bases for V and 5 bases for J; bases not matched to a gene: 5. The CDR3 runs to 15 residues. Germline values: CDR1 MNHEY, CDR2 SVGAGI.

The rearrangement links TRBV29-1 to TRBJ1-3; the match to TRBD1 covers 8 bases. Per the germline V gene, CDR1 is SQVTM and CDR2 is ANQGSEA. The CDR3 contains 14 residues. V trimming: 7 bases; J trimming: 0 bases; junction bases outside the gene matches: 5. The CDR3 DNA sequence: TGCAGCGCCAAGGACAGGGTCTCTGGAAACACCATATATTTT. Translating gives CSAKDRVSGNTIYF.

This clone has just a few counts. Here the CDR3 reads CASSQDGSGRSGANVLTF. The CDR3 DNA reads TGCGCCAGCAGCCAAGATGGGTCGGGTCGCTCTGGGGCCAACGTCCTGACTTTC. This chain connects TRBV4-3 to TRBJ2-6; D not certain. V was pared by 0 bases and J by 0 bases, with 12 bases between. The CDR3 runs 18 residues. The germline CDR1 and CDR2 sequences are LGHNA and YSLEER.

This rearrangement joins TRBV11-3 to TRBJ1-2, with 7 nucleotides matching TRBD1. Germline CDR1 reads SGHNT; CDR2 reads YENEEA. The CDR3 covers 17 residues. Trimming cost V 5 bases and J 5 bases; bases outside gene matches: 17. As DNA, the CDR3 is TGTGCCAGCAGCCCTTATATCCGGGACAGCCTTTTTTATGGCTACACCTTC. Translated: CASSPYIRDSLFYGYTF.

The chain uses TRBV18 and TRBJ2-5; D uncertain. V was pared by 2 bases and J by 5 bases, with 12 bases between. CDR3 size: 14 residues. From germline, CDR1 is KGHSH and CDR2 LQKENI. The CDR3: CASSPTPHLETQYF. The DNA of the CDR3 is TGTGCCAGCTCACCAACTCCCCACCTTGAGACCCAGTACTTC.

This chain uses TRBV28 with TRBJ2-3, with 12 positions matching TRBD2. This CDR3 is 17 amino acids long. The germline gives CDR1 MDHEN, CDR2 SYDVKM. Trimming took 4 bases from V and 2 from J; bases not matched to a gene: 7. This CDR3 reads CASSSGLAGLFTDTQYF. CDR3 coding DNA: TGTGCCAGCAGTTCAGGACTAGCGGGACTTTTCACAGATACGCAGTATTTT.

This clone was detected only a few times. The rearrangement uses TRBV4-1 and TRBJ1-3; D is ambiguous. This CDR3 comprises 16 residues. Germline-derived CDR1 and CDR2 are MGHRA and YSYEKL. Trimming pared 4 bases from V and 3 bases from J, leaving 16 bases between. CDR3 bases: TGCGCCAGCAGCCCGCCTGGGAGGAGGCGTGGAAACACCATATATTTT. It is translated as CASSPPGRRRGNTIYF.

The chain couples TRBV14 to TRBJ1-4; 8 bases align to TRBD1. Looked up from germline, CDR1 is SGHDN and CDR2 is FVKESK. The CDR3 length is 16 residues. J lost 7 bases, V lost 4 bases, and 11 bases had no gene match. The CDR3 loop reads CASSRVRRQGTEKLFF. The CDR3 region has the DNA TGTGCCAGCAGCCGGGTCAGGAGACAGGGGACTGAAAAACTGTTTTTT.

The chain carries TRBV4-1 and TRBJ1-2; the D gene is possibly TRBD1 (5 bases). The V end was cut by 0 bases, the J end by 4 bases, with 12 bases between. This CDR3 is built from 15 residues. CDR1 is MGHRA, CDR2 YSYEKL, per germline. CDR3 coding DNA: TGCGCCAGCAGCCAAGATTATCAGGGATCCTATGGCTACACCTTC. Protein product: CASSQDYQGSYGYTF.

This rearrangement joins TRBV5-4 to TRBJ2-3; possible D gene TRBD2, 6 bases. Looked up from germline, CDR1 is SGHNT and CDR2 is YYREEE (reference sequence). The V gene lost 4 bases and the J gene lost 5 bases, with 11 bases spanning the gap. The CDR3 spans 13 residues. The CDR3 DNA reads as TGTGCCAGCAGCCAGCGGGCGGGAGATACGCAGTATTTT. Amino acid sequence: CASSQRAGDTQYF.

V usage is TRBV7-2 and J usage is TRBJ2-5; D might be TRBD2 (6 bases). Trimming shortened V by 0 bases and J by 1 base, and 6 bases separated the two germline ends. Germline V gene sequence: CDR1 SGHTA, CDR2 FQGNSA. The CDR3 extends over 14 amino acids. DNA of the CDR3: TGTGCCAGCAGCTTAGCGACTAGCCAAGAGACCCAGTACTTC. Protein: CASSLATSQETQYF.

Remarks on this clone: Other DNA variants within this sample encode the same CDR3. The rearrangement joins TRBV11-3 to TRBJ2-3; 7 bases fit TRBD2. Losses at the gene ends were 6 bases for V and 0 bases for J; bases not matched to a gene: 3. The CDR3 is 14 amino acids. Germline V CDR1 and CDR2: SGHNT, YENEEA. The CDR3 protein is CASSPGLSTDTQYF. The CDR3 DNA reads TGTGCCAGCAGTCCGGGACTAAGCACAGATACGCAGTATTTT.

The V call is TRBV19, the J call TRBJ1-5, with D possibly matching TRBD1 (6 bases). V was shortened by 5 bases and J by 0 bases, with 11 bases between the two germline ends. The CDR3 runs 15 residues. Per germline, CDR1 LNHDA and CDR2 SQIVND (reference sequence). CDR3 in amino acids: CASSARTDSNQPQHF. DNA for the CDR3: TGTGCCAGTAGTGCCCGGACAGATAGCAATCAGCCCCAGCATTTT.

The DNA of the CDR3 is TGTGCCAGCAGTTTACTCGCTTACTGGGAAGACAGGGTGAATGGCTACACCTTC. Its protein is CASSLLAYWEDRVNGYTF. This rearrangement joins TRBV2 to TRBJ1-2; 7 nucleotides line up with TRBD1. The V segment lost 5 bases and the J segment 6 bases; nucleotides outside the gene matches: 21. CDR3 length: 18 residues. Germline V gene data show CDR1 as SNHLY and CDR2 as FYNNEI. Using reference TRBV2 and TRBJ1-2 for the parts outside the CDR3, the full variable domain is EPEVTQTPSHQVTQMGQEVILRCVPISNHLYFYWYRQILGQKVEFLVSFYNNEISEKSEIFDDQFSVERPDGSNFTLKIRSTKLEDSAMYFCASSLLAYWEDRVNGYTFGSGTRLTVV.

This clone was detected ten times or more. The gene calls are TRBV29-1 and TRBJ1-5; D remains unclear. The ends were cut back, 5 bases at V and 1 base at J, with 9 bases in the middle. The CDR3 loop spans 13 amino acids. Germline V gene sequence: CDR1 SQVTM, CDR2 ANQGSEA. As DNA, the CDR3 is TGCAGCGTTTACAGTCTCAGCAATCAGCCCCAGCATTTT. As protein: CSVYSLSNQPQHF.

This sequence joins TRBV24-1 and TRBJ2-5; TRBD1 might be the D (6 bases). Trimming removed 4 bases from V and 5 bases from J, with 13 bases in between. Germline-derived CDR1 and CDR2 are KGHDR and SFDVKD. The CDR3 covers 14 residues. CDR3 protein: CATSDAGESETQYF. The CDR3 nucleotides are TGTGCCACCAGTGACGCAGGGGAGTCGGAGACCCAGTACTTC.

V and J are TRBV25-1 and TRBJ1-4; D is possibly TRBD1 (6 bases). Germline V gene sequence: CDR1 MGHDK, CDR2 SYGVNS. V was cut by 8 bases and J by 0 bases, with 19 bases left in between. CDR3 length: 17 amino acids. CDR3 in DNA: TGTGCCAGCCGATCGACAGGAGTACCTGCAACTAATGAAAAACTGTTTTTT. The encoded protein is CASRSTGVPATNEKLFF.

The chain employs TRBV7-7 and TRBJ2-1; 12 bases align to TRBD2. From germline, CDR1 is SSHAT and CDR2 FNYEAQ (reference sequence). The CDR3 has 19 residues. Losses at the gene ends were 1 base for V and 0 bases for J; bases not matched to a gene: 7. CDR3 sequence reads: CASSLETSGGRNSYNEQFF. CDR3 nucleotide sequence: TGTGCCAGCAGCTTAGAAACTAGCGGGGGGCGAAACTCCTACAATGAGCAGTTCTTC. The full variable domain, completed using reference TRBV7-7 and TRBJ2-1, is GAGVSQSPRYKVTKRGQDVTLRCDPISSHATLYWYQQALGQGPEFLTYFNYEAQPDKSGLPSDRFSAERPEGSISTLTIQRTEQRDSAMYRCASSLETSGGRNSYNEQFFGPGTRLTVL.

The chain has TRBV7-2 and TRBJ1-1; D is perhaps TRBD1 (6 bases). The CDR3 runs to 13 residues. The V end was cut by 5 bases, the J end by 4 bases, with 11 bases between. Germline CDR1 SGHTA, CDR2 FQGNSA. CDR3 loop: CASSQGISTEAFF. The CDR3 coding sequence is TGTGCCAGCAGCCAGGGGATTAGCACTGAAGCTTTCTTT.

The rearrangement joins TRBV7-2 to TRBJ1-1; a weak D match, TRBD1 (6 bases). The CDR3 sequence is 15 residues long. Germline CDR1 and CDR2: SGHTA and FQGNSA. V lost 1 base and J lost 4, with 13 bases in between. The CDR3 DNA sequence: TGTGCCAGCAGCTTAGTGGGACAAGGGGTCACTGAAGCTTTCTTT. This codes for CASSLVGQGVTEAFF.